This T cell receptor (beta chain) was identified in a study of blood T cell repertoires in COVID-19 (dated by TCRdb to about 2020). Notes on the research overall: Samples from collaborators originated in the United States, Italy and Spain and spanned both the acute and convalescent phases of COVID-19. Nearly every sample came with metadata listing a de-identified subject ID, COVID-19 status, age in years and sex. The prospective study material was composed of cDNA or gDNA derived from T cells, B-cell-depleted T cells, or PBMCs. Samples came from the ongoing ImmuneRACE study (first 160 participants) plus 1,254 subjects from 6 global collaborators. The repertoires were released in a freely available public database intended as a resource for research on the immune response to SARS-CoV-2. Where available, HLA class I and class II types were obtained from metadata supplied by the sample provider rather than from assay-based typing. Deeply sampled blood TCRbeta repertoires from subjects exposed to, actively infected with, or recovered from COVID-19 were included in the dataset. General study outcomes and caveats: How much clinical and demographic metadata was included differed by source and by participant, and the metadata was provided uncurated.

One collaborating source in Seattle enrolled patients during active infection and followed them longitudinally through the course of disease. Collaborating institutions collected whole blood in K2EDTA tubes following their own protocols. For TCRbeta analysis, collaborators shipped samples in one of three forms: frozen whole blood, isolated PBMCs, or DNA extracted from either of those sample types. TCRbeta CDR3 regions were amplified from genomic DNA by means of the immunoSEQ Assay, a bias-controlled multiplex PCR. For the original study's pipeline: Within the assay, amplification of reference gene primers was used to estimate how many nucleated cells each sample contained. To quantify the absolute abundance of each unique TCRbeta CDR3 rearrangement, sequence reads were collapsed and filtered. For each sample, productive Simpson clonality was calculated as the square root of Simpson's diversity index across productive rearrangements. TCRdb limited this immuneACCESS table to in-frame rearrangements with V and J called. A share of clones is missing; checked studies link under half to unresolved V genes, and the rest is unexplained. That table supplies the V and J calls and clone size; D and trimming were determined from the DNA. The sample profile shows approximately 25,000 clones; roughly four fifths of them were found once. The leading ten clones occupy roughly 2.5% of the sample.

On this clone itself: The clone's antigen remains unknown. Base qualities were left out, and no much larger clone turns up one base away.

Source material: peripheral blood. The TCR was taken from a woman in her sixties or seventies with COVID-19, enrolled during active disease.

The DNA is TGTGCCAGCAGCATAGCGACTCCTAGCTCCTACAATGAGCAGTTCTTC. The encoded protein is CASSIATPSSYNEQFF. The V and J segments used are TRBV5-4 and TRBJ2-1, with TRBD2 tentatively as D gene (5 bases match). CDR1 and CDR2 are read off the germline V gene (reference sequence) as SGHNT and YYREEE. V lost 4 bases and J lost 0 bases; the stretch between them is 14 bases long. The CDR3 runs 16 residues from the cysteine to the phenylalanine. Only the CDR3 part of the read is kept: 48 bases, read in frame from the first base.